One sample yielded the 18 T cell receptor beta chains listed below, sequenced in a study of blood T cells in healthy people across ages. The second PCR ran about 7 to 12 cycles with a sample-barcoded 5' primer and J-beta primers. TCRdb re-derived calls from the 5' RACE reads in MiXCR, one entry per CDR3 protein. The table has about 780,000 distinct CDR3 sequences, about 26% seen once. The same data also contributed to another study, on T cells of mothers and their children.

What was sequenced was blood. The receptors come from a boy younger than 18 in good health.

This chain joins TRBV6-6 and TRBJ1-4, with D perhaps matching TRBD1 (5 bases). The CDR3 totals 16 residues. The V and J ends lost 7 bases and 4 bases respectively, with 19 bases between them. Germline values: CDR1 MNHNY, CDR2 SVGAGI (reference sequence). The CDR3 sequence: CASTHAGRILNEKLFF. The CDR3 DNA sequence: TGTGCCAGCACCCATGCGGGACGGATCCTTAATGAAAAACTGTTTTTT.

The gene calls are TRBV4-1 and TRBJ1-2, with D unclear. The CDR3 is 16 residues long. Between the trimmed V and J ends, which lost 0 bases and 3 bases, there was a span of 14 bases. CDR1 is MGHRA and CDR2 is YSYEKL in the germline V gene. Here the CDR3 DNA reads TGCGCCAGCAGCCAAGACCGAATCCTCCACTACTATGGCTACACCTTC. It specifies CASSQDRILHYYGYTF.

The chain is built from TRBV3-1 and TRBJ2-7; 8 bases are a match to TRBD2. The germline V gene has CDR1 LGHDT and CDR2 YNNKEL (reference sequence). The CDR3 consists of 15 residues. Trimming took 3 bases from V and 3 from J; bases not matched to a gene: 7. The CDR3 DNA follows: TGTGCCAGCAGCCAGGCGGGGGGATCGGGCTACGAGCAGTACTTC. Protein: CASSQAGGSGYEQYF.

The chain combines TRBV2 with TRBJ2-5, with TRBD1 identical over 8 bases. V was pared by 3 bases and J by 12 bases, with 3 bases of the junction left unmatched. In germline, CDR1 is SNHLY, CDR2 FYNNEI. The CDR3 totals 11 residues. The CDR3 DNA reads as TGTGCCAGCAGTGAGACGACAGGGGAGTACTTC. Protein product: CASSETTGEYF.

The chain is built from TRBV18 and TRBJ2-3; 10 bases match TRBD2. Germline loops: CDR1 KGHSH, CDR2 LQKENI. With V trimmed by 1 base and J by 3 bases, 10 bases remained unmatched. CDR3 length: 18 amino acids. CDR3 residues: CASSPLAGGSTGTDTQYF. The CDR3 coding sequence is TGTGCCAGCTCACCACTAGCGGGGGGCTCAACCGGGACAGATACGCAGTATTTT.

The rearrangement uses TRBV9 and TRBJ2-4, with no clear D. Between the trimmed V and J ends, which lost 2 bases and 7 bases, there was a span of 13 bases. CDR3 length: 14 amino acids. Germline CDR1 reads SGDLS; CDR2 reads YYNGEE. CDR3 residues: CASSVSRAGNIQYF. CDR3 bases: TGTGCCAGCAGCGTGTCGAGAGCTGGCAACATTCAGTACTTC.

The chain combines TRBV29-1 with TRBJ2-7; D unclear. The CDR3 covers 12 residues. Germline V gene lookup returns CDR1 SQVTM and CDR2 ANQGSEA. Trimming removed 6 bases at V and 2 bases at J, with 11 bases between. The DNA for the CDR3 is TGCAGCGTACGGACGGTTCCCTACGAGCAGTACTTC. Translation: CSVRTVPYEQYF.

In the case of this clonotype: This clone may be a read error of a much larger clone one base away. CDR3 amino acids: CSALGGATNEQFF. The CDR3 DNA sequence: TGCAGCGCCCTCGGGGGGGCCACCAATGAGCAGTTCTTC. V and J are TRBV29-1 and TRBJ2-1; 8 bases are a match to TRBD2. From germline, CDR1 is SQVTM and CDR2 ANQGSEA. J lost 6 bases, V lost 7 bases, and 8 bases had no gene match. The CDR3 has 13 amino acids.

The chain employs TRBV5-1 and TRBJ2-7; 7 bases line up with TRBD2. Near its end, the DNA agrees better with TRBJ2-1, so the J call may be wrong. Germline CDR1 SGHRS, CDR2 YFSETQ. The CDR3 length is 13 residues. The CDR3 region is CASSTLAVNEQFF. CDR3 sequence (DNA): TGCGCCAGCTCGACCCTAGCGGTAAATGAGCAGTTCTTC.

V gene TRBV29-1 combines with J gene TRBJ1-4; D is possibly TRBD1 (6 bases). Per germline, CDR1 SQVTM and CDR2 ANQGSEA. Trimming cost V 2 bases and J 10 bases, with 17 bases left between them. The CDR3 extends over 14 amino acids. This CDR3 reads CSVESGQHPPKLFF. CDR3 bases: TGCAGCGTTGAATCCGGACAGCATCCTCCAAAACTGTTTTTT.

This clonotype was counted only a few times. The chain combines TRBV28 with TRBJ2-4; maybe TRBD1 (5 bases). This CDR3 spans 14 amino acids. Germline loops: CDR1 MDHEN, CDR2 SYDVKM. V dropped 7 bases and J dropped 8 bases, with 18 bases sitting between them. CDR3 nucleotide sequence: TGTGCCAGCACCCTAGTAAGGGGCCGGGACATTCAGTACTTC. It codes for CASTLVRGRDIQYF.

About this clonotype itself: A junction boundary mismatches the germline segment, possibly from a read error. This chain joins TRBV5-1 and TRBJ2-3; maybe TRBD2 (7 bases). The CDR3 consists of 17 residues. CDR1 SGHRS and CDR2 YFSETQ come from the germline V gene. CDR3 in amino acids: CASSLYSGRGSTDTQYF. The CDR3 nucleotides are TGCGCCAGCAGCCTTTATTCTGGGAGGGGGAGCACGGATACGCAGTATTTT.

The gene calls are TRBV12-3 or TRBV12-4 and TRBJ1-1; 10 bases are a match to TRBD1. Trimming at V came to 3 bases and at J to 5 bases, leaving 6 bases not matched to a gene. This CDR3 spans 15 amino acids. Written as DNA, the CDR3 is TGTGCCAGCAGTTTTGCGACAGGGGGCTATACTGAAGCTTTCTTT. As protein: CASSFATGGYTEAFF.

This clonotype has a handful of counts. The chain employs TRBV28 and TRBJ2-3, with D unresolved. Germline CDR1 reads MDHEN; CDR2 reads SYDVKM. Trimming left V 3 bases short and J 3 bases short, with 7 bases between. This CDR3 region has 13 residues. The CDR3 sequence: CASSLMDTDTQYF. In nucleotides, the CDR3 is TGTGCCAGCAGTTTGATGGATACAGATACGCAGTATTTT.

This clonotype was picked up a small number of times. The V gene is TRBV20-1, the J gene TRBJ2-5, with TRBD2 identical over 8 bases. The J call may be wrong; the DNA end is better matched by TRBJ2-1. The CDR3 spans 14 residues. Germline V gives CDR1 DFQATT, CDR2 SNEGSKA (reference sequence). The CDR3 loop reads CSARPGTRVEEQFF. The CDR3 DNA is TGCAGTGCTAGGCCCGGGACTAGAGTCGAGGAGCAGTTCTTC.

V is TRBV7-6 and J is TRBJ2-7; 8 nucleotides align to TRBD1. Looked up from germline, CDR1 is SGHVS and CDR2 is FNYEAQ. The CDR3 covers 15 residues. V shed 5 bases and J 2 bases; nucleotides not matched to a gene: 8. CDR3 DNA sequence: TGTGCCAGCAGCCCTCCGGACAGGGAGGCCTACGAGCAGTACTTC. This sequence encodes CASSPPDREAYEQYF.

This clonotype was counted only a few times. The chain is built from TRBV7-9 and TRBJ2-2; tentatively, D is TRBD1 (5 bases). Germline V gene sequence: CDR1 SEHNR, CDR2 FQNEAQ (reference sequence). This CDR3 comprises 17 residues. Trimming left V 4 bases short and J 2 bases short, with 17 bases between. This chain's CDR3 is CASSWFPTGRNTGELFF. In DNA, the CDR3 is TGTGCCAGCAGCTGGTTCCCAACAGGACGCAACACCGGGGAGCTGTTTTTT. Full variable domain (outside the CDR3, taken from reference TRBV7-9 and TRBJ2-2): DTGVSQNPRHKITKRGQNVTFRCDPISEHNRLYWYRQTLGQGPEFLTYFQNEAQLEKSRLLSDRFSAERPKGSFSTLEIQRTEQGDSAMYLCASSWFPTGRNTGELFFGEGSRLTVL.

This clonotype was picked up a small number of times. V and J are TRBV24-1 and TRBJ1-6, with 7 positions matching TRBD1. V trimming: 5 bases; J trimming: 4 bases; junction bases outside the gene matches: 7. The CDR3 loop spans 16 amino acids. CDR1 is KGHDR and CDR2 is SFDVKD in the germline V gene. The CDR3 here is CATSGRDSFYNSPLHF. In DNA, the CDR3 is TGTGCCACCAGTGGTCGGGACAGCTTTTATAATTCACCCCTCCACTTT.